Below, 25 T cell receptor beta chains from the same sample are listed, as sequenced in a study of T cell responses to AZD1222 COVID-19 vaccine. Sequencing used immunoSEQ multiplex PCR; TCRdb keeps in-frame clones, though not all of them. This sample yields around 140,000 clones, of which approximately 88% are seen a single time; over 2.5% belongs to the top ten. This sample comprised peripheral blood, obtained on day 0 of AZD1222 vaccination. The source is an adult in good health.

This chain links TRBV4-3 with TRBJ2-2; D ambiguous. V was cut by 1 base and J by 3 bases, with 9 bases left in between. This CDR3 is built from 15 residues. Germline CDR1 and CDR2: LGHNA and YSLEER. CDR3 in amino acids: CASSQVTLDTGELFF. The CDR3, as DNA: TGCGCCAGCAGCCAAGTGACTCTGGACACCGGGGAGCTGTTTTTT.

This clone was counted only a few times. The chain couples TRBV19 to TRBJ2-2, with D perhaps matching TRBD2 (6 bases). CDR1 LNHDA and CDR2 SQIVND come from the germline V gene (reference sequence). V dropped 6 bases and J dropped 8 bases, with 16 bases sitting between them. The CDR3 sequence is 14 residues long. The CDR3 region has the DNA TGTGCCAGTAGCCCTTTGGCGGGAAGAGGGGAGCTGTTTTTT. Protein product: CASSPLAGRGELFF.

CDR3 in amino acids: CASSPWVGELFF. In DNA, the CDR3 is TGTGCCAGCTCACCATGGGTCGGGGAGCTGTTTTTT. V gene TRBV18 combines with J gene TRBJ2-2; D ambiguous. Trimming shortened V by 2 bases and J by 7 bases, and 5 bases separated the two germline ends. The germline V gene encodes CDR1 KGHSH and CDR2 LQKENI. The CDR3 loop spans 12 amino acids. The full variable domain, its missing parts supplied by reference TRBV18 and TRBJ2-2, is NAGVMQNPRHLVRRRGQEARLRCSPMKGHSHVYWYRQLPEEGLKFMVYLQKENIIDESGMPKERFSAEFPKEGPSILRIQQVVRGDSAAYFCASSPWVGELFFGEGSRLTVL.

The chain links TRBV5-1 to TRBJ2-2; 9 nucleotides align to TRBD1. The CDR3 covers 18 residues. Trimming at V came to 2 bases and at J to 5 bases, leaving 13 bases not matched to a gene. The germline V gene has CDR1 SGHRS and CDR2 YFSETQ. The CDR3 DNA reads TGCGCCAGCAGCTTAGTCGTGAACAGGGGGCTTGAAACCGGGGAGCTGTTTTTT. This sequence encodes CASSLVVNRGLETGELFF. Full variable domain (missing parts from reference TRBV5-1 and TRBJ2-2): KAGVTQTPRYLIKTRGQQVTLSCSPISGHRSVSWYQQTPGQGLQFLFEYFSETQRNKGNFPGRFSGRQFSNSRSEMNVSTLELGDSALYLCASSLVVNRGLETGELFFGEGSRLTVL.

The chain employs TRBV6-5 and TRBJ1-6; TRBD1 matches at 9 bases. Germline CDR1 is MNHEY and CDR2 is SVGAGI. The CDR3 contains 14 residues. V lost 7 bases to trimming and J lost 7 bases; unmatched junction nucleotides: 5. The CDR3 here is CASTLDRGNSPLHF. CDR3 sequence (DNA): TGTGCCAGCACTTTGGACAGGGGCAATTCACCCCTCCACTTT.

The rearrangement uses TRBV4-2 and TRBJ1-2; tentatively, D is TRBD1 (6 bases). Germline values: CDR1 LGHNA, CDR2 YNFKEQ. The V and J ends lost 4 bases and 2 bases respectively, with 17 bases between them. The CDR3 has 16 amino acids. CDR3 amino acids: CASSPTHGTPNYGYTF. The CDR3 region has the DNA TGTGCCAGCAGCCCCACCCACGGGACACCCAACTATGGCTACACCTTC.

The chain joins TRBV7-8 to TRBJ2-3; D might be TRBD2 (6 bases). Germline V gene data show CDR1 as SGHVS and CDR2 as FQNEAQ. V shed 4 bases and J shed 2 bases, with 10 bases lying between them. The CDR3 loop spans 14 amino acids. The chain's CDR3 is CASSSLDYTDTQYF. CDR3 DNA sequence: TGTGCCAGCAGCTCCCTGGACTACACAGATACGCAGTATTTT.

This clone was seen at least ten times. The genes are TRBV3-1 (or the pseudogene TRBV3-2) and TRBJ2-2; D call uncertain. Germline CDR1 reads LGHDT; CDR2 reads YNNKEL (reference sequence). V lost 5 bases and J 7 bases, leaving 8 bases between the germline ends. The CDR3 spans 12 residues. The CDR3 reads CASSERYGELFF. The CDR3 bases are TGTGCCAGCAGCGAAAGGTACGGGGAGCTGTTTTTT.

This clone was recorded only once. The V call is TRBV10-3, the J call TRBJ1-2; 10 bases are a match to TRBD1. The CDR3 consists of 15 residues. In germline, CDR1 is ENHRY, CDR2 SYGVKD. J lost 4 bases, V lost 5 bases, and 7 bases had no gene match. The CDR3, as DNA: TGTGCCATCAGTCCGGGACAGGGGTTGGTCTATGGCTACACCTTC. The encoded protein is CAISPGQGLVYGYTF.

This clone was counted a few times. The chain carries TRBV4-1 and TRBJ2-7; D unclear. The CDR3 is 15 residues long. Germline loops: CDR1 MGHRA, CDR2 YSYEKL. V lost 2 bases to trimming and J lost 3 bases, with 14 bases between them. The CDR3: CASSQYIGSYYEQYF. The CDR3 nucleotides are TGCGCCAGCAGCCAATACATAGGCTCTTACTACGAGCAGTACTTC.

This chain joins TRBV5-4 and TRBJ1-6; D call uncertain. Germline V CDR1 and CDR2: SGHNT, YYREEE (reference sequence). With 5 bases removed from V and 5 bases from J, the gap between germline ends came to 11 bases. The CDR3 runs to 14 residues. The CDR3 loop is CASSLSRNNSPLHF. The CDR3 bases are TGTGCCAGCAGTCTGAGTCGAAATAATTCACCCCTCCACTTT.

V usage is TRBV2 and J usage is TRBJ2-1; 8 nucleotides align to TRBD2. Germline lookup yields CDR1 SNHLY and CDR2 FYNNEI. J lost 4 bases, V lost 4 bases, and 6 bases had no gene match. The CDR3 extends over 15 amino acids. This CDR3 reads CASSGDSGDYNEQFF. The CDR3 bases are TGTGCCAGCAGTGGGGATAGCGGGGATTACAATGAGCAGTTCTTC.

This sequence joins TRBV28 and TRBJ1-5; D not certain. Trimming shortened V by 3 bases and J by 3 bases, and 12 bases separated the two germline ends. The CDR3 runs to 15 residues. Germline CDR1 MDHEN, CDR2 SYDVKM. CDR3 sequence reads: CASSFSGPSNQPQHF. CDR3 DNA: TGTGCCAGCAGTTTCTCGGGTCCGTCCAATCAGCCCCAGCATTTT.

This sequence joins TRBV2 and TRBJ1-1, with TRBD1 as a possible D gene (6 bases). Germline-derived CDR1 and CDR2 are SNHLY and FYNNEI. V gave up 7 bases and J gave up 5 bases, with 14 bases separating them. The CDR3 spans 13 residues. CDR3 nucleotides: TGTGCCAGCACCGGGACAAGGGTGACTGAAGCTTTCTTT. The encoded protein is CASTGTRVTEAFF.

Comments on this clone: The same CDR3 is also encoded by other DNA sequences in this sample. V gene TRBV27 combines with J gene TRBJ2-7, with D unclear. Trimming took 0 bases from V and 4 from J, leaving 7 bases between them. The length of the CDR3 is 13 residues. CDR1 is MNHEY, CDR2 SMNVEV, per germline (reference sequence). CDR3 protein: CASSLSERYEQYF. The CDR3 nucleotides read TGTGCCAGCAGTTTATCGGAGCGATACGAGCAGTACTTC.

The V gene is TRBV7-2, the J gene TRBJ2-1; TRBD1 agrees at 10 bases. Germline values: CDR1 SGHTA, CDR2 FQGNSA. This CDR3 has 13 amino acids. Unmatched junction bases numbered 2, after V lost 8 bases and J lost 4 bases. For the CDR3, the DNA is TGTGCCAGCGGGACAGGGGCGTACAATGAGCAGTTCTTC. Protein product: CASGTGAYNEQFF.

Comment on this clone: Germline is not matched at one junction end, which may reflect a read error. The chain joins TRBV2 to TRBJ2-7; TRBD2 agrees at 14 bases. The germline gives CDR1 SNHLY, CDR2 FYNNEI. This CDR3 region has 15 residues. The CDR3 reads CASSEGTSGGYEQYF. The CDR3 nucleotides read TGTGCCAGCAGCGAAGGGACTAGCGGGGGTTACGAGCAGTACTTC.

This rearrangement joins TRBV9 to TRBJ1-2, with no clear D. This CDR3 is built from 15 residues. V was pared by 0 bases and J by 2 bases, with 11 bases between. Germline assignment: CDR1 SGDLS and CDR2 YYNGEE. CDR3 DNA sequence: TGTGCCAGCAGCGTAGAGGGAGGGAGGAACTATGGCTACACCTTC. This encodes CASSVEGGRNYGYTF.

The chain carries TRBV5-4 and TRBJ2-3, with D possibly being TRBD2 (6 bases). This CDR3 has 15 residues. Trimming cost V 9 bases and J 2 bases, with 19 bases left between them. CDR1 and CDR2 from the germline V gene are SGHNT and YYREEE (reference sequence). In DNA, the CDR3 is TGTGCCACGGGGATGAGACTAGAAGTCACAGATACGCAGTATTTT. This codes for CATGMRLEVTDTQYF.

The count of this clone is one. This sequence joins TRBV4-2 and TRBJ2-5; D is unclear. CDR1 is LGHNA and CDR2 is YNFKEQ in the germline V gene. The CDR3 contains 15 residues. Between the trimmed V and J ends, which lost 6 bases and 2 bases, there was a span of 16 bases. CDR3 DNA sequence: TGTGCCAGCAGTGTCGGGCCGATGCATCAAGAGACCCAGTACTTC. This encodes CASSVGPMHQETQYF.

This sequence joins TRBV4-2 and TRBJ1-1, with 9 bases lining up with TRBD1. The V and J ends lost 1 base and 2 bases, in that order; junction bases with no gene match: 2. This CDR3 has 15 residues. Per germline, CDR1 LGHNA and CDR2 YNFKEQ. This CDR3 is CASSQGQGGNTEAFF. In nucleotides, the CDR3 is TGTGCCAGCAGCCAAGGACAGGGGGGAAACACTGAAGCTTTCTTT.

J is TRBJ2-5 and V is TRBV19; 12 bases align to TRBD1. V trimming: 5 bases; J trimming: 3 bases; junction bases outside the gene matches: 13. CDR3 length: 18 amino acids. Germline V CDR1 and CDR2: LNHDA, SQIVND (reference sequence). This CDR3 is CASSFRDRGPNLKETQYF. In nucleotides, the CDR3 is TGTGCCAGTAGTTTCCGGGACAGGGGGCCGAACTTAAAAGAGACCCAGTACTTC. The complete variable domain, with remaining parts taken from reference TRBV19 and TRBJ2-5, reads DGGITQSPKYLFRKEGQNVTLSCEQNLNHDAMYWYRQDPGQGLRLIYYSQIVNDFQKGDIAEGYSVSREKKESFPLTVTSAQKNPTAFYLCASSFRDRGPNLKETQYFGPGTRLLVL.

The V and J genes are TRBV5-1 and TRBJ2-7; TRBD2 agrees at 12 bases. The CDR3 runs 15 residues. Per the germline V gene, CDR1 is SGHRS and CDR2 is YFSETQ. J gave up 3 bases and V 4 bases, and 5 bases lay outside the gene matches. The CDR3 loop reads CASSATSGSHYEQYF. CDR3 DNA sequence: TGCGCCAGCAGCGCGACTAGCGGGAGTCACTACGAGCAGTACTTC.

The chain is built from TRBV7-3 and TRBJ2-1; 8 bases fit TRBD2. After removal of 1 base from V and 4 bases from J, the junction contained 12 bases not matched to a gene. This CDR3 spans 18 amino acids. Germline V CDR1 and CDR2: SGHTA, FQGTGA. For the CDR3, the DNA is TGTGCCAGCAGCTTAAAGGGTTTGGCGGGAGGACATTACAATGAGCAGTTCTTC. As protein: CASSLKGLAGGHYNEQFF.

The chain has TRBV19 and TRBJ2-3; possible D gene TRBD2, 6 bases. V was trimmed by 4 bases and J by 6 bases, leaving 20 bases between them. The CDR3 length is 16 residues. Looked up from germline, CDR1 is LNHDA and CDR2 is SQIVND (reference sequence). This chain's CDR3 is CASSNRLDPPRDTQYF. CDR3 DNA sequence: TGTGCCAGTAGTAACCGACTAGACCCACCACGGGATACGCAGTATTTT.